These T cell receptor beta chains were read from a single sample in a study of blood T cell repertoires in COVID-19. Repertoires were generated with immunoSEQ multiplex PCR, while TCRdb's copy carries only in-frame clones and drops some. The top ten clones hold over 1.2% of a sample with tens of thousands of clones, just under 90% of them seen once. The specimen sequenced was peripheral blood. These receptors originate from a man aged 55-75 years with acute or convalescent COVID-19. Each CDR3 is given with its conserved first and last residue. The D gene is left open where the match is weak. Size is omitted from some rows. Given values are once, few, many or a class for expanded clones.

CDR3 DNA: TGTGCCAGCAGTGAAAGACAGGGGGCGAGCGAGCAGTACTTC
CDR3 protein: CASSERQGASEQYF
clone size: once
J gene: TRBJ2-7
V gene: TRBV2
D gene: TRBD1

CDR3 DNA: TGTGCCAGCAGCTCAGGCCGGACAGGGAGTAAGGAGCAGTACTTC
CDR3 protein: CASSSGRTGSKEQYF
clone size: once
J gene: TRBJ2-7
V gene: TRBV7-9
D gene: TRBD1

CDR3 DNA: TGCGCCAGCAGCGTCTACACAGGGTACACCGGGGAGCTGTTTTTT
CDR3 protein: CASSVYTGYTGELFF
clone size: NA
J gene: TRBJ2-2
V gene: TRBV5-1
D gene: NA

CDR3 DNA: TGCGCCAGCAGACGCGCCGAGGGACAGGGGGTAACGGAGACCCAGTACTTC
CDR3 protein: CASRRAEGQGVTETQYF
clone size: NA
J gene: TRBJ2-5
V gene: TRBV4-1
D gene: TRBD1

CDR3 DNA: TGTGCCAGCAGCCCCAGCGGGGCGGCCTACGAGCAGTACTTC
CDR3 protein: CASSPSGAAYEQYF
clone size: NA
J gene: TRBJ2-7
V gene: TRBV7-3
D gene: TRBD2

CDR3 DNA: TGTGCCAGCTCACCCGGGGGGGCCTACAATGAGCAGTTCTTC
CDR3 protein: CASSPGGAYNEQFF
clone size: NA
J gene: TRBJ2-1
V gene: TRBV18
D gene: TRBD2

CDR3 DNA: TGTGCCAGTATCTCCCCAGGGGGCGCGAGCACTGAAGCTTTCTTT
CDR3 protein: CASISPGGASTEAFF
clone size: few
J gene: TRBJ1-1
V gene: TRBV19
D gene: TRBD1

CDR3 DNA: TGTGCCAGTAATGACGGAGCTAACTATGGCTACACCTTC
CDR3 protein: CASNDGANYGYTF
clone size: NA
J gene: TRBJ1-2
V gene: TRBV19
D gene: NA

CDR3 DNA: TGTGCCAGCTCACCATCCGGGACAATCAATTCACCCCTCCACTTT
CDR3 protein: CASSPSGTINSPLHF
clone size: NA
J gene: TRBJ1-6
V gene: TRBV18
D gene: NA

CDR3 DNA: TGTGCCAGGAGGAGGGGCGTAAACACTGAAGCTTTCTTT
CDR3 protein: CARRRGVNTEAFF
clone size: NA
J gene: TRBJ1-1
V gene: TRBV2
D gene: NA

CDR3 DNA: TGCGCCAGCAGCTTAGGGGGCCCGAACACTGAAGCTTTCTTT
CDR3 protein: CASSLGGPNTEAFF
clone size: NA
J gene: TRBJ1-1
V gene: TRBV5-1
D gene: TRBD1

CDR3 DNA: TGTGCCAGCAGCTTAGGTCGGGGAAACGAGCAGTACTTC
CDR3 protein: CASSLGRGNEQYF
clone size: NA
J gene: TRBJ2-7
V gene: TRBV7-2
D gene: NA

CDR3 DNA: TGCAGCGTTGAAGTGGGGGGGCAGAATGGCTACACCTTC
CDR3 protein: CSVEVGGQNGYTF
clone size: NA
J gene: TRBJ1-2
V gene: TRBV29-1
D gene: NA

CDR3 DNA: TGTGCCAGTAGTATGATGGCTCGAGGTTATCCGTGGCTAGCGGGGGGCTCCTACGAGCAGTACTTC
CDR3 protein: CASSMMARGYPWLAGGSYEQYF
clone size: NA
J gene: TRBJ2-7
V gene: TRBV19
D gene: TRBD2

CDR3 DNA: TGCGCCAGCAGTGTGTTTGGCGGGGGGGCACAAGATACGCAGTATTTT
CDR3 protein: CASSVFGGGAQDTQYF
clone size: NA
J gene: TRBJ2-3
V gene: TRBV10-1
D gene: TRBD2

CDR3 DNA: TGCGCCAGCAGCTTTCGACAGGGCGGGCTGCCCCAGCATTTT
CDR3 protein: CASSFRQGGLPQHF
clone size: NA
J gene: TRBJ1-5
V gene: TRBV5-1
D gene: TRBD1

CDR3 DNA: TGTGCCAGCAGTTTCGACAGGGTCGACACAGATACGCAGTATTTT
CDR3 protein: CASSFDRVDTDTQYF
clone size: NA
J gene: TRBJ2-3
V gene: TRBV7-9
D gene: TRBD1

CDR3 DNA: TGTGCCAGCAGTCCTGACAGGGGGCAATATTCACCCCTCCACTTT
CDR3 protein: CASSPDRGQYSPLHF
clone size: NA
J gene: TRBJ1-6
V gene: TRBV27
D gene: TRBD1

CDR3 DNA: TGTGCCAGCAGCCTTCAAGAGACCCAGTACTTC
CDR3 protein: CASSLQETQYF
clone size: NA
J gene: TRBJ2-5
V gene: TRBV2
D gene: NA

CDR3 DNA: TGTGCCTGGAGTGTAGGACAGAGCTCCTACAATGAGCAGTTCTTC
CDR3 protein: CAWSVGQSSYNEQFF
clone size: NA
J gene: TRBJ2-1
V gene: TRBV30
D gene: NA

CDR3 DNA: TGTGCCAGCAGCTCCCGGGACAGATCCTACAATGAGCAGTTCTTC
CDR3 protein: CASSSRDRSYNEQFF
clone size: NA
J gene: TRBJ2-1
V gene: TRBV5-4
D gene: TRBD1

CDR3 DNA: TGTGCCAGCTCACCCCCCGGACAGGGTTCTGAAGCTTTCTTT
CDR3 protein: CASSPPGQGSEAFF
clone size: NA
J gene: TRBJ1-1
V gene: TRBV18
D gene: TRBD1

CDR3 DNA: TGTGCCAGCAGTTTAAACAGGGGAGCGGCTGGGGCCAACGTCCTGACTTTC
CDR3 protein: CASSLNRGAAGANVLTF
clone size: NA
J gene: TRBJ2-6
V gene: TRBV27
D gene: TRBD1

CDR3 DNA: TGCAGCGCCGGGTCCCGTGGCCATGAGCAGTTCTTC
CDR3 protein: CSAGSRGHEQFF
clone size: NA
J gene: TRBJ2-1
V gene: TRBV29-1
D gene: NA

CDR3 DNA: TGTGCCAGCAGCTTAGTGGGACAGAGCTCCTACGAGCAGTACTTC
CDR3 protein: CASSLVGQSSYEQYF
clone size: NA
J gene: TRBJ2-7
V gene: TRBV7-6
D gene: TRBD1

CDR3 DNA: TGTGCCAGCAGCACTAGCGGGGGTGAGGGGGAGCAGTTCTTC
CDR3 protein: CASSTSGGEGEQFF
clone size: NA
J gene: TRBJ2-1
V gene: TRBV11-2
D gene: TRBD2

CDR3 DNA: TGTGCCAGCAGCTTAGGCCCAACAGGGTCTTACGAGCAGTACTTC
CDR3 protein: CASSLGPTGSYEQYF
clone size: NA
J gene: TRBJ2-7
V gene: TRBV7-2
D gene: NA

CDR3 DNA: TGTGCCAGCTTCAGGGGGAACACTGAAGCTTTCTTT
CDR3 protein: CASFRGNTEAFF
clone size: NA
J gene: TRBJ1-1
V gene: TRBV2
D gene: NA

CDR3 DNA: TGTGCCAGCAACAGGGGCAGAGCTAATGAAAAACTGTTTTTT
CDR3 protein: CASNRGRANEKLFF
clone size: NA
J gene: TRBJ1-4
V gene: TRBV6-5
D gene: TRBD1

CDR3 DNA: TGTGCCAGCACTCGCTCAACGACTCCCACAGATACGCAGTATTTT
CDR3 protein: CASTRSTTPTDTQYF
clone size: NA
J gene: TRBJ2-3
V gene: TRBV9
D gene: NA

CDR3 DNA: TGTGCCAGCAGACAACAGGGCGGAGGCAATCAGCCCCAGCATTTT
CDR3 protein: CASRQQGGGNQPQHF
clone size: NA
J gene: TRBJ1-5
V gene: TRBV6-5
D gene: NA

CDR3 DNA: TGTGCCAGCAGTGATGATGGGGGCGCGTGGTCACCCCTCCACTTT
CDR3 protein: CASSDDGGAWSPLHF
clone size: NA
J gene: TRBJ1-6
V gene: TRBV2
D gene: NA

CDR3 DNA: TGTGCCAGCAGCTTAGGCCCGACTCCGAGCTCCTATAATTCACCCCTCCACTTT
CDR3 protein: CASSLGPTPSSYNSPLHF
clone size: NA
J gene: TRBJ1-6
V gene: TRBV7-2
D gene: NA

CDR3 DNA: TGTGCCAGCAGCTTAGAGGCCGAGGCAGGGGCCGGGCAGTACTTC
CDR3 protein: CASSLEAEAGAGQYF
clone size: NA
J gene: TRBJ2-7
V gene: TRBV7-2
D gene: NA